The clone carrying this TCR beta chain was picked up a small number of times. Its specificity is not known. The time point: newly diagnosed GD, antithyroid drugs for less than 3 months. PBMC RNA was the source of the TCR library. Germline values: CDR1 MGHDK, CDR2 SYGVNS. V lost 6 bases, J lost 7 bases, and 14 bases stayed unmatched. This CDR3 has 15 amino acids. This record comes from a study of regulatory T cells in long-lasting Graves disease. The study, taken as a whole, reports: TRBV28, TRBJ1-2 and TRBJ2-5 emerged as the favored segments in persistent disease.

The TCR beta library used iRepertoire HTBI primers with Arm-PCR amplification of CDR3. TCRdb re-derived calls from the multiplex PCR reads in MiXCR, one entry per CDR3 protein. The sample carries hundreds of thousands of distinct CDR3 sequences, about 16% recorded once. These data were also filed under a second study, of T cells in Graves' hyperthyroidism and ophthalmopathy.

This clonotype was sampled from a woman aged 35 to 60 with Graves disease. The chain couples TRBV25-1 to TRBJ2-7; 8 bases agree with TRBD1. The source was peripheral blood mononuclear cells (PBMCs), collected at new diagnosis, from a patient treated with antithyroid drugs. CDR3 sequence: CASSSQGAQGLEQYF. The CDR3 DNA sequence: TGTGCCAGCAGCAGTCAGGGGGCACAGGGGTTGGAGCAGTACTTC.